The present TCR beta chain was sequenced within a study of cytomegalovirus exposure and HLA in healthy donors. This CDR3 contains 12 residues. CDR1 is SGHTA and CDR2 is FQGNSA in the germline V gene. The V gene end was trimmed by 10 bases and the J gene end by 6 bases; junction bases not matched to a gene: 8. About this clone: Its antigen is as yet unknown.

Libraries were prepared by immunoSEQ multiplex PCR; TCRdb keeps only in-frame clonotypes and omits some of them. Found here are tens of thousands of clones, roughly 90% of them singletons; the top ten hold around 4%. Study-wide results and limits: It was reported that the classifier diagnosed cytomegalovirus status with high specificity and sensitivity in both the original and validation cohorts. Most TCR sequences were rare, but some public TCRs occurred in many donors. Overall, roughly 170 TCR beta chains were annotated as cytomegalovirus-associated. Subsequent analysis revealed that first-cohort TCR clusters tended to co-occur in the 120 or so validation repertoires.

The gene calls are TRBV7-2 and TRBJ1-2, with TRBD1 matching over 7 bases. This receptor was taken from a woman aged 18-35 years in good health and CMV-seropositive. The source material was PBMCs. As DNA, the CDR3 is TGTGCCACCCCCGAGGGGGCAGATGGCTACACCTTC. This encodes CATPEGADGYTF.